This T cell receptor beta chain was identified during a study of blood T cell repertoires in COVID-19. Overall study context: Acute-phase and convalescent COVID-19 samples originated in the United States, Italy and Spain. Sources were T cells, B-cell-depleted T cells, or PBMCs; the material itself was cDNA or gDNA.

Source study methods: The authors estimated nucleated cell counts from reference gene primer amplification. Measured with immunoSEQ multiplex PCR; TCRdb has only the in-frame clones, and not every one. V, J and clone size are those of that table, while D and trimming were read from the DNA. The profile shows approximately 77,000 clones, about 87% of them singletons. The CDR3 extends over 13 amino acids. V is TRBV21-1 and J is TRBJ1-2. TRBV21-1 is shown as a pseudogene. The receptor's source is a woman older than 75 with acute or convalescent COVID-19. Sequenced sample: peripheral blood. The CDR3 here is CASSKLGLEGYTF. The CDR3 DNA sequence: TGTGCCAGCAGCAAACTTGGGTTAGAGGGATACACCTTC.